One sample yielded the 5 T cell receptor beta chains listed below, sequenced in a study of T cells in Graves' hyperthyroidism and ophthalmopathy. TCR beta CDR3 region amplification was performed from RNA transcripts. When the TCR CDR3 underwent first-round RT-PCR, the HTBI primer set was used. MiXCR, run by TCRdb on the multiplex PCR reads, gives a single entry per CDR3 protein. The sample records 270,000 or so distinct CDR3 sequences, about 15% being singletons. What was sequenced was blood. The receptors shown here come from a woman aged 45-65 years with Graves' hyperthyroidism that later progressed to Graves' ophthalmopathy.

This clonotype was observed at least ten times. The chain joins TRBV19 to TRBJ1-1, with D possibly being TRBD1 (6 bases). The germline V gene has CDR1 LNHDA and CDR2 SQIVND (reference sequence). The CDR3 extends over 13 amino acids. Trimming removed 6 bases at V and 5 bases at J, with 13 bases between. CDR3 sequence: CASRGHGGTEAFF. The CDR3, as DNA: TGTGCCAGTAGGGGACACGGAGGGACTGAAGCTTTCTTT.

The V call is TRBV5-1, the J call TRBJ2-4; D may be TRBD1 or TRBD2 (5 bases each). Germline V gene lookup returns CDR1 SGHRS and CDR2 YFSETQ. This CDR3 contains 16 residues. Trimming removed 3 bases at V and 0 bases at J, with 13 bases between. Here the CDR3 DNA reads TGCGCCAGCAGCTGGGGGACGCAACTAGCCAAAAACATTCAGTACTTC. This gives the protein CASSWGTQLAKNIQYF.

The table lists this clonotype with many counts. V usage is TRBV27 and J usage is TRBJ2-1; TRBD2 aligns across 8 bases. The V and J ends lost 6 bases and 4 bases, in that order; junction bases with no gene match: 11. This CDR3 contains 16 residues. From germline, CDR1 is MNHEY and CDR2 SMNVEV (reference sequence). Written as DNA, the CDR3 is TGTGCCAGCAGCCCCCCGGGACTAGTGTCATACAATGAGCAGTTCTTC. It yields the protein CASSPPGLVSYNEQFF.

The table lists this clonotype with many counts. The V gene is TRBV30, the J gene TRBJ2-1, with 16 bases lining up with TRBD2. Unmatched junction bases numbered 9, after V lost 1 base and J lost 0 bases. The germline V gene encodes CDR1 GTSNPN and CDR2 SVGIG (reference sequence). The CDR3 spans 20 residues. CDR3 coding DNA: TGTGCCTGGAGTGGCTCGGGGACTAGCGGGAGGGTTAGCTCCTACAATGAGCAGTTCTTC. Amino acid sequence: CAWSGSGTSGRVSSYNEQFF.

In its sample, this clonotype was seen many times. The chain has TRBV2 and TRBJ2-3; D possibly uses TRBD1 or TRBD2 (5 bases each). Germline V gives CDR1 SNHLY, CDR2 FYNNEI. CDR3 length equals 15 residues. V shed 7 bases and J shed 0 bases, with 14 bases lying between them. CDR3 sequence (DNA): TGTGCCAGCACCAACCCCCGGGACAGCACAGATACGCAGTATTTT. This gives the protein CASTNPRDSTDTQYF.